Listed here are 10 T cell receptor beta chains from one sample, sequenced in a study of shared clonotypes between healthy human individuals. TCRdb's copy holds only in-frame clones and misses some; the assay was immunoSEQ multiplex PCR. In the table there are over 1.4 million clones, around 97% of which are singletons. The specimen sequenced was naive CD4+ T cells sorted from blood. Subset here: CD45RA+ positively selected. Every receptor here comes from a man aged 30 to 39 in good health.

J is TRBJ1-5 and V is TRBV6-1; possible D gene TRBD1, 5 bases. The ends were cut back, 0 bases at V and 6 bases at J, with 15 bases in the middle. The CDR3 spans 16 residues. Germline assignment: CDR1 MNHNS and CDR2 SASEGT. The CDR3, as DNA: TGTGCCAGCAGTGAAGCGCAAGGGGCGTTAGGTCAGCCCCAGCATTTT. Protein product: CASSEAQGALGQPQHF.

The chain couples TRBV19 to TRBJ2-3, with D possibly matching TRBD1 (7 bases). Germline values: CDR1 LNHDA, CDR2 SQIVND (reference sequence). CDR3 size: 14 residues. V lost 3 bases to trimming and J lost 6 bases, with 13 bases between them. For the CDR3, the DNA is TGTGCCAGTAGTATCGGCCCAGGGGGGGATACGCAGTATTTT. Translated: CASSIGPGGDTQYF. Full variable domain (missing parts from reference TRBV19 and TRBJ2-3): DGGITQSPKYLFRKEGQNVTLSCEQNLNHDAMYWYRQDPGQGLRLIYYSQIVNDFQKGDIAEGYSVSREKKESFPLTVTSAQKNPTAFYLCASSIGPGGDTQYFGPGTRLTVL.

The chain uses TRBV9 and TRBJ2-4; TRBD2 is a possible D gene (5 bases). The ends were cut back, 4 bases at V and 8 bases at J, with 16 bases in the middle. The germline V gene encodes CDR1 SGDLS and CDR2 YYNGEE. CDR3 length: 14 amino acids. The CDR3 nucleotides are TGTGCCAGCAGCCCGAACCGGGGATCAGACATTCAGTACTTC. Translating gives CASSPNRGSDIQYF. Full variable domain (rest looked up from reference TRBV9 and TRBJ2-4): DSGVTQTPKHLITATGQRVTLRCSPRSGDLSVYWYQQSLDQGLQFLIQYYNGEERAKGNILERFSAQQFPDLHSELNLSSLELGDSALYFCASSPNRGSDIQYFGAGTRLSVL.

V is TRBV28 and J is TRBJ1-4, with D possibly being TRBD1 (5 bases). V was cut by 3 bases and J by 6 bases, with 11 bases left in between. The CDR3 has 14 residues. The germline V gene has CDR1 MDHEN and CDR2 SYDVKM. This CDR3 reads CASSFPGMDEKLFF. For the CDR3, the DNA is TGTGCCAGCAGTTTCCCAGGGATGGATGAAAAACTGTTTTTT. Combining the CDR3 with reference TRBV28 and TRBJ1-4 gives the whole variable domain DVKVTQSSRYLVKRTGEKVFLECVQDMDHENMFWYRQDPGLGLRLIYFSYDVKMKEKGDIPEGYSVSREKKERFSLILESASTNQTSMYLCASSFPGMDEKLFFGSGTQLSVL.

The chain joins TRBV4-3 to TRBJ2-1; 7 bases are shared with TRBD2. V shed 2 bases and J 10 bases; nucleotides not matched to a gene: 5. The germline CDR1 and CDR2 sequences are LGHNA and YSLEER. This CDR3 spans 13 amino acids. The CDR3 spells CASSQPGRGEQFF. CDR3 in DNA: TGCGCCAGCAGCCAACCAGGGCGGGGGGAGCAGTTCTTC.

The chain uses TRBV10-1 and TRBJ2-3; 7 bases are shared with TRBD1. After removal of 4 bases from V and 1 base from J, the junction contained 8 bases not matched to a gene. Germline values: CDR1 WNHNN, CDR2 SYGVQD (reference sequence). The CDR3 runs 16 residues. CDR3 nucleotide sequence: TGCGCCAGCAGTGGATTCGGCCAGGGGGGCACAGATACGCAGTATTTT. Translating it yields CASSGFGQGGTDTQYF.

The chain employs TRBV5-1 and TRBJ2-1; 12 nucleotides align to TRBD1. CDR1 is SGHRS and CDR2 is YFSETQ in the germline V gene. After removal of 3 bases from V and 4 bases from J, the junction contained 5 bases not matched to a gene. The CDR3 has 16 amino acids. CDR3 DNA: TGCGCCAGCAGCTCGGGGACAGGGGGCCGATACAATGAGCAGTTCTTC. Translated: CASSSGTGGRYNEQFF.

This clone was seen just once. This chain uses TRBV4-3 with TRBJ1-1; D not resolved. CDR1 LGHNA and CDR2 YSLEER come from the germline V gene. This CDR3 is 15 amino acids long. Trimming took 4 bases from V and 3 from J, leaving 15 bases between them. The CDR3 here is CASSRGKQSYTEAFF. CDR3 DNA: TGCGCCAGCAGCCGCGGGAAACAGAGCTACACTGAAGCTTTCTTT.

This chain connects TRBV14 to TRBJ2-6; either TRBD1 or TRBD2 may fit D (5 bases each). With 4 bases removed from V and 2 bases from J, the gap between germline ends came to 15 bases. Per germline, CDR1 SGHDN and CDR2 FVKESK. This CDR3 is 17 amino acids long. The CDR3 spells CASSPTAEGTGANVLTF. The CDR3 DNA follows: TGTGCCAGCAGCCCCACCGCCGAGGGGACTGGGGCCAACGTCCTGACTTTC.

The J gene is TRBJ1-4, the V gene TRBV18; 9 positions agree with TRBD1. With V trimmed by 4 bases and J by 5 bases, 8 bases remained unmatched. The CDR3 has 16 residues. Germline lookup yields CDR1 KGHSH and CDR2 LQKENI. The CDR3 nucleotides read TGTGCCAGCTCACAATCAGCCGGGACAGGGAATGAAAAACTGTTTTTT. Its translation: CASSQSAGTGNEKLFF.